Presented here are 24 T cell receptor beta chains from one specimen sequenced in a study of OX40 agonist ivuxolimab in advanced cancers. Libraries were prepared by immunoSEQ multiplex PCR; TCRdb keeps only in-frame clonotypes and omits some of them. This table has 50,000 to 80,000 clones, around 90% appearing once. Here the sequenced sample was CD4+ or CD8+ T cells sorted from blood, taken in a trial of the OX40 agonist ivuxolimab. Source of these receptors: an adult with an advanced solid tumor such as melanoma, head and neck, liver or kidney cancer.

The V and J genes are TRBV5-1 and TRBJ2-1; 11 nucleotides agree with TRBD1. CDR1 SGHRS and CDR2 YFSETQ come from the germline V gene. CDR3 length: 17 residues. The ends lost 2 bases at V and 8 bases at J; junction bases unmatched: 12. CDR3 in DNA: TGCGCCAGCAGCTTACAACCGGGACAGGGGGTTTGGGATGAGCAGTTCTTC. Its translation: CASSLQPGQGVWDEQFF.

The chain couples TRBV6-1 to TRBJ1-5; no definite D call. The germline gives CDR1 MNHNS, CDR2 SASEGT. The CDR3 is 11 amino acids. V lost 6 bases to trimming and J lost 4 bases, with 4 bases between them. For the CDR3, the DNA is TGTGCCAGCAGGCATAATCAGCCCCAGCATTTT. The encoded protein is CASRHNQPQHF.

The rearrangement joins TRBV18 to TRBJ2-3; D is perhaps TRBD1 or TRBD2 (5 bases each). Germline values: CDR1 KGHSH, CDR2 LQKENI. Trimming took off 6 bases at V and 1 base at J, with 11 bases between the two ends. The CDR3 loop spans 14 amino acids. In DNA, the CDR3 is TGTGCCAGCTCCGGCCAGGGACGCACAGATACGCAGTATTTT. Its translation: CASSGQGRTDTQYF.

The CDR3 protein is CASSVGGASNEQFF. CDR3 nucleotides: TGTGCCAGCAGCGTAGGGGGGGCTAGCAATGAGCAGTTCTTC. The gene calls are TRBV9 and TRBJ2-1, with D perhaps matching TRBD1 or TRBD2 (6 bases each). V dropped 0 bases and J dropped 6 bases, with 10 bases sitting between them. Germline V CDR1 and CDR2: SGDLS, YYNGEE. The CDR3 is made up of 14 amino acids.

The chain employs TRBV7-6 and TRBJ1-5; D is ambiguous. The CDR3 is made up of 13 amino acids. Germline CDR1 reads SGHVS; CDR2 reads FNYEAQ. V was cut by 0 bases and J by 7 bases, with 7 bases left in between. The CDR3 loop reads CASSLAREQPQHF. The CDR3 nucleotides read TGTGCCAGCAGCTTAGCCCGGGAGCAGCCCCAGCATTTT.

This chain connects TRBV11-2 to TRBJ2-5; TRBD1 aligns across 7 bases. Trimming at V came to 5 bases and at J to 5 bases, leaving 14 bases not matched to a gene. CDR1 SGHAT and CDR2 FQNNGV come from the germline V gene. CDR3 length: 16 residues. The CDR3 region is CASSGLGTAPGETQYF. CDR3 nucleotides: TGTGCCAGCAGCGGGCTAGGGACAGCACCAGGGGAGACCCAGTACTTC.

The chain couples TRBV5-1 to TRBJ2-1; 10 bases are a match to TRBD2. CDR3 length equals 14 residues. V was clipped by 0 bases and J by 10 bases; unmatched bases: 4. From germline, CDR1 is SGHRS and CDR2 YFSETQ. CDR3 sequence (DNA): TGCGCCAGCAGCTTGGCCCTAGCGGGAGAAGAGCAGTTCTTC. Its translation is CASSLALAGEEQFF.

The sample holds one count of this clone. This chain joins TRBV6-5 and TRBJ2-3; D remains ambiguous. Germline V gene sequence: CDR1 MNHEY, CDR2 SVGAGI. V was trimmed by 7 bases and J by 1 base, leaving 6 bases between them. This CDR3 has 12 amino acids. The CDR3 coding sequence is TGTGCCAGCATCCGGGGCACAGATACGCAGTATTTT. It specifies CASIRGTDTQYF.

The chain links TRBV30 to TRBJ2-3; 7 bases align to TRBD1. With 2 bases clipped from V and 0 bases from J, the junction kept 5 bases outside the gene matches. Looked up from germline, CDR1 is GTSNPN and CDR2 is SVGIG (reference sequence). The CDR3 runs 15 residues. CDR3 coding DNA: TGTGCCTGGAGTTTCCGGACAGGAAGCACAGATACGCAGTATTTT. It codes for CAWSFRTGSTDTQYF.

The CDR3 nucleotides read TGTGCCAGCAGCTTAGAAGGGACAGGGGGCGTTGGGGCTTTCTTT. Its protein product is CASSLEGTGGVGAFF. V is TRBV7-6 and J is TRBJ1-1; 12 positions match TRBD1. This CDR3 is 15 amino acids long. The V gene end was trimmed by 1 base and the J gene end by 11 bases; junction bases not matched to a gene: 8. Germline V gives CDR1 SGHVS, CDR2 FNYEAQ.

With respect to this clone: A junction boundary mismatches the germline segment, possibly from a read error. This chain joins TRBV5-1 and TRBJ2-7; D might be TRBD1 (9 bases). Germline CDR1 SGHRS, CDR2 YFSETQ. This CDR3 is 17 amino acids long. CDR3 protein: CASSLGQGGGRSSEQYF. The CDR3 DNA is TGCGCCAGCAGCTTGGGACAGGGGGGCGGGAGGTCCTCCGAGCAGTACTTC.

The chain carries TRBV27 and TRBJ1-1; D is unclear. The CDR3 has 13 amino acids. Germline V gene sequence: CDR1 MNHEY, CDR2 SMNVEV (reference sequence). Trimming removed 4 bases from V and 7 bases from J, with 13 bases in between. The CDR3 DNA follows: TGTGCCAGCAGTTCAGACGTCGGCGGTGAAGCTTTCTTT. Protein: CASSSDVGGEAFF.

The chain uses TRBV28 and TRBJ1-1; D gene ambiguous. Between the trimmed V and J ends, which lost 5 bases and 5 bases, there was a span of 21 bases. This CDR3 spans 16 amino acids. Germline V gives CDR1 MDHEN, CDR2 SYDVKM. This CDR3 reads CASSPPRGWTGTEAFF. The CDR3 DNA sequence: TGTGCCAGCAGTCCCCCGCGCGGGTGGACGGGGACTGAAGCTTTCTTT.

The J gene is TRBJ1-5, the V gene TRBV28, with TRBD1 as a possible D gene (5 bases). V was clipped by 6 bases and J by 0 bases, with 15 bases between them. The CDR3 length is 16 residues. Germline loops: CDR1 MDHEN, CDR2 SYDVKM. The chain's CDR3 is CASRSAGTISNQPQHF. The CDR3 DNA sequence: TGTGCCAGCAGGTCAGCCGGGACGATTAGCAATCAGCCCCAGCATTTT. The full variable domain, completed using reference TRBV28 and TRBJ1-5, is DVKVTQSSRYLVKRTGEKVFLECVQDMDHENMFWYRQDPGLGLRLIYFSYDVKMKEKGDIPEGYSVSREKKERFSLILESASTNQTSMYLCASRSAGTISNQPQHFGDGTRLSIL.

This chain uses TRBV15 with TRBJ2-3; 8 bases are a match to TRBD2. CDR1 is LNHNV, CDR2 YYDKDF, per germline (reference sequence). The junction had 3 bases not matched to a gene; V was cut back by 5 bases and J by 5 bases. The CDR3 is made up of 13 amino acids. The CDR3 protein is CATSERELDTQYF. DNA for the CDR3: TGTGCCACCAGCGAGCGGGAGTTAGATACGCAGTATTTT.

The V gene is TRBV14, the J gene TRBJ1-2, with a possible D match to TRBD1 (6 bases). V lost 4 bases and J lost 6, with 9 bases in between. Per germline, CDR1 SGHDN and CDR2 FVKESK. The CDR3 is made up of 12 amino acids. This CDR3 is CASSPGTHGYTF. Written as DNA, the CDR3 is TGTGCCAGCAGCCCCGGGACACATGGCTACACCTTC.

The chain links TRBV28 to TRBJ2-3, with TRBD2 matching over 7 bases. The CDR3 runs to 13 residues. The ends lost 6 bases at V and 3 bases at J; junction bases unmatched: 3. In germline, CDR1 is MDHEN, CDR2 SYDVKM. The DNA of the CDR3 is TGTGCCAGCAGCAACGGGGGGACAGATACGCAGTATTTT. Translation gives CASSNGGTDTQYF.

The chain employs TRBV28 and TRBJ1-4; D ambiguous. V lost 5 bases and J 7 bases, leaving 14 bases between the germline ends. CDR3 length equals 14 residues. Germline V CDR1 and CDR2: MDHEN, SYDVKM. CDR3 bases: TGTGCCAGCAGTATTGGTCTGGGTCGTGAAAAACTGTTTTTT. Translated, it gives CASSIGLGREKLFF.

This chain links TRBV18 with TRBJ2-1; D gene ambiguous. From germline, CDR1 is KGHSH and CDR2 LQKENI. The CDR3 covers 16 residues. Trimming shortened V by 0 bases and J by 6 bases, and 15 bases separated the two germline ends. This CDR3 reads CASSPPRSAVVNEQFF. In nucleotides, the CDR3 is TGTGCCAGCTCACCACCGAGGTCGGCGGTCGTCAATGAGCAGTTCTTC.

A single count supports this clone. This chain uses TRBV6-1 with TRBJ1-3, with D unresolved. The CDR3 runs 17 residues. Germline CDR1 MNHNS, CDR2 SASEGT. Trimming took off 4 bases at V and 0 bases at J, with 16 bases between the two ends. Here the CDR3 DNA reads TGTGCCAGCAGTGTAGTTGATACGGGGTACTCTGGAAACACCATATATTTT. Translated, it gives CASSVVDTGYSGNTIYF.

This clone was counted once. The chain is built from TRBV4-2 and TRBJ2-7; 13 nucleotides agree with TRBD2. The germline CDR1 and CDR2 sequences are LGHNA and YNFKEQ. The CDR3 spans 19 residues. The junction had 17 bases not matched to a gene; V was cut back by 0 bases and J by 9 bases. CDR3 protein: CASSQDVLIGRLAGGRQYF. CDR3 bases: TGTGCCAGCAGCCAAGATGTTTTGATTGGTCGACTAGCGGGAGGACGGCAGTACTTC.

In its sample, this clone was seen a few times. The gene calls are TRBV6-1 and TRBJ2-1; 7 bases are a match to TRBD1. Germline CDR1 reads MNHNS; CDR2 reads SASEGT. The V segment lost 9 bases and the J segment 3 bases; nucleotides outside the gene matches: 5. The CDR3 is made up of 13 amino acids. The CDR3 region has the DNA TGTGCCAGTAACCGGGACAGCTACAATGAGCAGTTCTTC. Its protein is CASNRDSYNEQFF.

This chain connects TRBV9 to TRBJ1-2; weak D call: TRBD1 (5 bases). CDR1 and CDR2 (germline): SGDLS, YYNGEE. V gave up 2 bases and J gave up 8 bases, with 10 bases separating them. The CDR3 is made up of 12 amino acids. Here the CDR3 reads CASSVQEGGYTF. The CDR3 DNA sequence: TGTGCCAGCAGCGTCCAGGAGGGGGGCTACACCTTC.

In nucleotides, the CDR3 is TGCGCCAGCAGAAGGCGTCAGGGGCCGATTGCGCACTCTGGGGCCAACGTCCTGACTTTC. Translation: CASRRRQGPIAHSGANVLTF. The chain combines TRBV5-1 with TRBJ2-6; D may be TRBD1 (6 bases). CDR3 size: 20 residues. The germline CDR1 and CDR2 sequences are SGHRS and YFSETQ. V lost 5 bases to trimming and J lost 0 bases, with 24 bases between them.